This TCR beta chain came from a study of T cells after posttransplantation cyclophosphamide (dated by TCRdb to the mid-2010s). About the investigation overall: The study tracked T cell repertoire reconstitution by TRB sequencing after myeloablative bone marrow transplantation using posttransplantation cyclophosphamide as GVHD prophylaxis. Blood from all 35 or so PTCy patients with 1-year posttransplant specimens was subjected to TRB sequencing. Because TRA and TRB clonality were tightly correlated in 9 or 10 samples, subsequent TCR analyses were focused on TRB only. Public TRB sequences were compared against a database of over 3,000 sequences linked to responses to pathogens, tumor antigens, self-antigens and alloantigens. Up to 3 additional blood samples from 2 to 5.2 years after transplant were also TRB-sequenced in 3 patients, as was pretransplant blood from 4 patients. Antigen receptor sequencing covered samples from approximately 32 PTCy-treated patients and around 16 of their related bone marrow donors.

On the day of marrow donation, related bone marrow donors gave peripheral blood samples. Peripheral blood and bone marrow mononuclear cells were isolated by Ficoll-Hypaque density centrifugation and cryopreserved. Broader findings and caveats from the paper: The TRB repertoires of T cells infiltrating skin or the GI tract showed only limited overlap with the TRB repertoires found in blood. Donor-recipient similarity was low at 1-2 months but rose over the first year, and later blood repertoires were often dominated by donor CD8+ memory clones. Across roughly 48 patients, TRB clonality was highly associated with recipient CMV seropositivity and CMV reactivation, and diversity in PTCy patients was similar to diversity in CNI/methotrexate controls.

From a lookup of the germline V gene, CDR1 and CDR2 are ENHRY and SYGVKD. V is trimmed back by 3 bases and J by 7 bases, and the junction contains 10 bases that no gene match accounts for. From its cysteine to its phenylalanine, the CDR3 spans 16 amino acids. Only the CDR3 DNA is retained, 48 bases long and in frame from the first base. Genomic DNA was the input for TRB sequencing, which was run either with the immunoSEQ assay at survey resolution or with the hsTCRB kit. The authors' pipeline ran thus. The immunoSEQ software handled the initial read processing, while the LymphoSeq R package was used for the repertoire analyses. Clonality was calculated as 1 minus normalized Shannon entropy, and the Gini coefficient was also calculated for each TRB dataset. Phenotypes of unsorted samples were inferred by mapping TRB sequences from sorted subsets of the recipient or donor onto unsorted samples of the same recipient. The source is immuneACCESS, and TCRdb retained only in-frame sequences with V and J called. Part of the clones is not carried over; for the studies checked, unresolved V genes explain less than half of this, and the remainder is unexplained. V and J calls and clone size are those listed in that table; D and trimming were worked out from the DNA. The sample records tens of thousands of clones, none occurring a single time. Nearly 1.5% of the sample rests with the top ten.

This clone was counted many times. Its antigen is currently not known. It has no much larger one-base neighbor in the sample; base qualities were not kept. The receptor comes from a man between 45 and 60 years old in good health, CMV-negative, and a related stem cell transplant donor. The chain joins TRBV10-3 to TRBJ2-1; TRBD2 matches 9 bases in the middle. What was sequenced was PBMCs. The CDR3 reads as follows: CAISDKGGRADNEQFF. The DNA is TGTGCCATCAGTGATAAGGGCGGGAGGGCGGATAATGAGCAGTTCTTC.